The source of this T cell receptor beta chain is a study of cytomegalovirus exposure and HLA in healthy donors. Whole-study findings and limits: Sequencing depth roughly uniform across donors was assumed in presence/absence analyses.

To note about this clone: Its antigen is not known.

This CDR3 contains 15 residues. The germline gives CDR1 LNHDA, CDR2 SQIVND (reference sequence). V lost 7 bases and J 1 base, leaving 11 bases between the germline ends. In the PCR, 60 Vbeta and 13 Jbeta primers were used. This table comes from immunoSEQ multiplex PCR, and its TCRdb copy is limited to in-frame clones, with some not included. Of about 150,000 clones in the sample, 60% to 80% were seen once. Sequencing was performed on PBMCs. The receptor's source is a man between 18 and 35 years old in good health and CMV-seropositive. The V call is TRBV19, the J call TRBJ2-6; D remains ambiguous. The CDR3 sequence is CASTAASSGANVLTF. Written as DNA, the CDR3 is TGTGCCAGTACTGCCGCTAGTTCTGGGGCCAACGTCCTGACTTTC.